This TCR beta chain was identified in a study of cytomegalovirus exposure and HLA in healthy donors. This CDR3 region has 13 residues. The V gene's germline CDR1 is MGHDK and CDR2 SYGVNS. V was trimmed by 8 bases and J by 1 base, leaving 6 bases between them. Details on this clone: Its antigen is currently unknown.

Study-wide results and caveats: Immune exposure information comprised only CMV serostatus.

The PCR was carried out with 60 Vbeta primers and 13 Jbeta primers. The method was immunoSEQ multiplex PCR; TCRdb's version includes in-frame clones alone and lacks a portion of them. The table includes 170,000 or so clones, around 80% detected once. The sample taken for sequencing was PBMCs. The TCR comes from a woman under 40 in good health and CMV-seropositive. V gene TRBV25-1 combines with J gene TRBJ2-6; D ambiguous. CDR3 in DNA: TGTGCCAGCGACGGGTCTGGGGCCAACGTCCTGACTTTC. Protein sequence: CASDGSGANVLTF.